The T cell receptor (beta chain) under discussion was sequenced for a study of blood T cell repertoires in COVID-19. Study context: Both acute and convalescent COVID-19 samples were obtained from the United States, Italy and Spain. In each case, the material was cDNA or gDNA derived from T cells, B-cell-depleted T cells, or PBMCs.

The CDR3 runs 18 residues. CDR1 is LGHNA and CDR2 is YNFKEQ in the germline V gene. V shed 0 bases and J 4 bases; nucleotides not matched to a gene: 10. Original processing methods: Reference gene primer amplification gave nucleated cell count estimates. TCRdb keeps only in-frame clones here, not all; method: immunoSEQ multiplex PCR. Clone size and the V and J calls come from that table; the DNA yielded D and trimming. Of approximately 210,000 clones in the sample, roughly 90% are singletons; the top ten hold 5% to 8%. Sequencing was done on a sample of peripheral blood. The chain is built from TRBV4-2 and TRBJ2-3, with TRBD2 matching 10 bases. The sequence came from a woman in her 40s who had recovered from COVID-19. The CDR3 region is CASSQDQALAGAADTQYF. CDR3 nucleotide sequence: TGTGCCAGCAGCCAAGATCAAGCGCTAGCGGGAGCAGCAGATACGCAGTATTTT.